This T cell receptor beta chain was sequenced in a study of blood T cell repertoires in COVID-19. The wider study: Samples taken during acute and convalescent COVID-19 were collected in the United States, Italy and Spain. PBMCs, B-cell-depleted T cells, or T cells were the source of the cDNA or gDNA that made up the material.

This CDR3 has 15 amino acids. The V segment lost 0 bases and the J segment 8 bases; nucleotides outside the gene matches: 7. Germline V gives CDR1 SGHTA, CDR2 FQGNSA. In the source study's methods: Amplifying reference gene primers gave estimates of nucleated cell counts. This table comes from immunoSEQ multiplex PCR, and its TCRdb copy is limited to in-frame clones, with some not included. That table gives V, J and clone size, and the DNA gave D and trimming. The sample has fewer than 200,000 clones, approximately 85% seen once. Sample: peripheral blood. This receptor was identified in a man in his forties who had recovered from COVID-19. The chain has TRBV7-2 and TRBJ2-5; 9 nucleotides agree with TRBD2. CDR3 sequence reads: CASSLAGGGAYTQYF. DNA of the CDR3: TGTGCCAGCAGCTTAGCCGGCGGGGGGGCCTATACCCAGTACTTC. The whole variable domain, filled in from reference TRBV7-2 and TRBJ2-5, reads GAGVSQSPSNKVTEKGKDVELRCDPISGHTALYWYRQSLGQGLEFLIYFQGNSAPDKSGLPSDRFSAERTGGSVSTLTIQRTQQEDSAVYLCASSLAGGGAYTQYFGPGTRLLVL.